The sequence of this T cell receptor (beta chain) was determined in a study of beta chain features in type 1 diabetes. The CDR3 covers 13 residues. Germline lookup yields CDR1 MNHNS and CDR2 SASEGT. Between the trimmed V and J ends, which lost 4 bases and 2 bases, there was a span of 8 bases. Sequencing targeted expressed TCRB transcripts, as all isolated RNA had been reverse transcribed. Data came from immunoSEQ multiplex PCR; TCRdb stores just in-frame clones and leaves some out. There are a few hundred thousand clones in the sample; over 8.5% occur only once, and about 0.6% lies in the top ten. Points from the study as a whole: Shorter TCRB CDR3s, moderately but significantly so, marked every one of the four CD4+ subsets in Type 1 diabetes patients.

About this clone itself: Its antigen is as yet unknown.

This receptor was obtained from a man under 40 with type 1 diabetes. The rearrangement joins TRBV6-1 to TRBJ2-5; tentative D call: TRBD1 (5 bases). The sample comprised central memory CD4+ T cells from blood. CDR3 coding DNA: TGTGCCAGCAGTGGACAGCGACAAGAGACCCAGTACTTC. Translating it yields CASSGQRQETQYF.